This T cell receptor (beta chain) was obtained from a study of shared clonotypes between healthy human individuals. Study-level points and caveats: What rarefaction showed was incomplete sorted-subset sequencing despite large depth. Naive CD4 clonotypes overlapped across several donors at around 4.7%.

The naive CD8 fraction comprised CD45RO-negative cells positively selected for CCR7 and excluded terminally differentiated effector memory CD45RA+ cells. Concerning this clone itself: The antigen remains unidentified.

V shed 6 bases and J 2 bases; nucleotides not matched to a gene: 6. Germline V gene lookup returns CDR1 MNHNS and CDR2 SASEGT. The CDR3 consists of 15 residues. Original analysis: Junction-only sequences without quality scores were provided by ImmunoSEQ, so filtering was different. Libraries were prepared by immunoSEQ multiplex PCR; TCRdb keeps only in-frame clonotypes and omits some of them. V, J and clone size derive from that table, while D and trimming were established from the DNA sequence. The sample has just over 2,000,000 clones, about 95% seen once; the top ten hold around 1.1%. The clonotype was recovered from a man between 18 and 35 years old in good health. The chain uses TRBV6-1 and TRBJ2-3, with 9 bases matching TRBD1. The specimen was naive CD8+ T cells sorted from blood. The DNA for the CDR3 is TGTGCCAGCAGCCAATACAGGGGGCCCACAGATACGCAGTATTTT. Its translation: CASSQYRGPTDTQYF.